This TCR beta chain is drawn from a study of T cells in Graves' hyperthyroidism and ophthalmopathy. V was pared by 5 bases and J by 1 base, with 8 bases between. Germline CDR1 and CDR2: SGHTA and FQGNSA. CDR3 size: 13 residues. Over 18 months, lack of ophthalmopathy progression marked Graves' hyperthyroidism as stable. Regarding the study as a whole: Most clonotypes expanded in the thyroid (above 0.001) were also present in blood.

There are many counts of this clonotype. Antigen: not known. The source material, RNA transcripts, was used to amplify TCR beta CDR3 regions. HTBI primers were employed in a first-round RT-PCR of the TCR CDR3. TCRdb ran MiXCR on the multiplex PCR reads and lists one entry per CDR3 protein. This table holds around 400,000 distinct CDR3 sequences, about 12% found once. The sample taken for sequencing was blood. The sequence was collected from a woman aged 18-30 years with Graves' hyperthyroidism. This sequence joins TRBV7-2 and TRBJ1-1; weak D call: TRBD1 (5 bases). The CDR3 sequence: CASSIGQNTEAFF. In DNA, the CDR3 is TGTGCCAGCAGCATCGGACAGAACACTGAAGCTTTCTTT.